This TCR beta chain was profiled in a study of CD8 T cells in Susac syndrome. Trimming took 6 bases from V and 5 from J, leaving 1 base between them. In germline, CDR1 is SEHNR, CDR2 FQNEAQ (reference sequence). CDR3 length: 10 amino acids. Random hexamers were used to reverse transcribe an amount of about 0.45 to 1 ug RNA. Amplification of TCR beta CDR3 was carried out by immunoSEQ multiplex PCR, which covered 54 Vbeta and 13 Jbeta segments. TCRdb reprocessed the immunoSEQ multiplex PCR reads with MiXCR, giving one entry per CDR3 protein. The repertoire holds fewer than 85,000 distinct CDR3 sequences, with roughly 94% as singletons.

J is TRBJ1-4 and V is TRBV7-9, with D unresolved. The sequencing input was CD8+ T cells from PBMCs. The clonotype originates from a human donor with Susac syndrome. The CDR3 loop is CASRNEKLFF. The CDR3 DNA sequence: TGTGCCAGCAGGAATGAAAAACTGTTTTTT.